The source of this T cell receptor (beta chain) is a study of cytomegalovirus exposure and HLA in healthy donors (dated by TCRdb to the late 2010s). About the full investigation: The 550 to 750 repertoires of the first cohort and the 120 or so validation repertoires were produced on the same platform, according to a later analysis. The study aimed to test whether signatures of past pathogen exposure could be identified by cataloging public T cell receptors. Besides the first cohort of around 670 subjects, a separate validation cohort made up of over 100 different subjects was used. To predict cytomegalovirus infection status, the study brought together high-throughput TCR immunosequencing, statistical association of individual TCRs with disease status, and machine learning. Broader findings and caveats from the paper: In both the original and validation cohorts, the classifier was reported to diagnose cytomegalovirus status with high specificity and sensitivity. The study listed 164 TCR beta chains as associated with cytomegalovirus. In a later analysis, TCRs clustered in the first cohort were found to also tend to co-occur in the approximately 120 validation repertoires, with approximately 94% of cluster scores above 0. A few of the identified cytomegalovirus-associated TCR beta chains were confirmed in vitro to be specific for cytomegalovirus antigens. The validation cohort had no HLA typing available for a later analysis, so co-occurrence within that cohort was assessed over all 130 or so repertoires. Across donors, most TCR sequences were observed very rarely, whereas some public TCRs were present in many individuals. It was suggested by the authors that the approach could potentially be generalized to other disease states and immunological phenotypes.

The donors were included in the validation cohort of some 110 subjects, a group kept apart from the roughly 690-subject first cohort. On this clone: Its target antigen remains unknown. The input lacks base qualities; no much larger clone sits a single base away.

The junction shows trimming of 1 base on V and 2 bases on J, and the gene matches do not reach 19 bases of it. Per the germline V gene (reference sequence), MNHEY is the CDR1 and SMNVEV is the CDR2. The CDR3 holds 22 amino acids from the cysteine to the phenylalanine. Here the CDR3 DNA is all that survives: 66 bases in frame from base 1. Libraries were constructed by the immunoSEQ multiplex PCR assay. Processing in the source paper ran as follows. A statistical classification framework was built for diagnosing cytomegalovirus status from the catalog of TCR beta chain sequences. In its TCRdb copy, this immuneACCESS table keeps in-frame sequences only and misses some clones. Where compared with another copy, unresolved V genes explain less than half of these, and the others have no known cause. V, J and clone size are taken as reported in that table, and D and trimming were inferred from the DNA itself. For this sample the table gives 140,000 to 150,000 clones, of which 87% were detected only once. Of the sample, 3.5% to 5.5% is held by the ten largest clones.

The sequence came from a man younger than 35 in good health and CMV-seropositive. Sequencing input: PBMCs. The rearrangement joined TRBV27 to TRBJ2-1, with 11 middle bases fitting TRBD1. The DNA sequence reads TGTGCCAGCAGTTTATTAGGGACAGGGGGGAATAGCGGGAGTCGGGCCTACAATGAGCAGTTCTTC. It is translated as CASSLLGTGGNSGSRAYNEQFF.